Each of the 32 T cell receptor beta chains below was sequenced from the same sample in a study of CD8+ T cells in alopecia areata. The treatment: oral pan-JAK inhibitor, 5-10 mg twice daily. RNA was isolated and reverse transcribed to cDNA, the sequencing template. The method was immunoSEQ multiplex PCR; TCRdb's version includes in-frame clones alone and lacks a portion of them. The table records some 99,000 clones, 60% to 75% of them present only once. The source was CD8+ T cells sorted from blood, collected at week 4, from a patient treated with tofacitinib. These TCRs come from a human donor with alopecia areata.

The J gene is TRBJ1-4, the V gene TRBV4-2, with D perhaps TRBD1 (5 bases). The V end was cut by 0 bases, the J end by 12 bases, with 11 bases between. The CDR3 spans 13 residues. Germline CDR1 reads LGHNA; CDR2 reads YNFKEQ. CDR3 nucleotides: TGTGCCAGCAGCCAAGATCGCGGGGGAGAACTGTTTTTT. The encoded protein is CASSQDRGGELFF.

This chain joins TRBV5-6 and TRBJ2-3; D perhaps matches TRBD1 (5 bases). CDR1 is SGHDT and CDR2 is YYEEEE in the germline V gene. The CDR3 runs 13 residues. V gave up 4 bases and J gave up 3 bases, with 9 bases separating them. The CDR3 sequence: CASSRRETDTQYF. The CDR3 DNA is TGTGCCAGCAGCCGCAGGGAAACAGATACGCAGTATTTT.

This chain joins TRBV5-1 and TRBJ2-5; 7 positions match TRBD2. The CDR3 loop spans 16 amino acids. Trimming removed 10 bases from V and 2 bases from J; junction bases left unmatched: 17. The germline V gene encodes CDR1 SGHRS and CDR2 YFSETQ. The CDR3 DNA is TGCGCCTGCCGAGGGCCCTACGGGACTATACAAGAGACCCAGTACTTC. Protein: CACRGPYGTIQETQYF. Combining the CDR3 with reference TRBV5-1 and TRBJ2-5 gives the whole variable domain KAGVTQTPRYLIKTRGQQVTLSCSPISGHRSVSWYQQTPGQGLQFLFEYFSETQRNKGNFPGRFSGRQFSNSRSEMNVSTLELGDSALYLCACRGPYGTIQETQYFGPGTRLLVL.

The chain recombines TRBV30 with TRBJ1-1; D gene unclear. Germline CDR1 is GTSNPN and CDR2 is SVGIG (reference sequence). The V end was cut by 6 bases, the J end by 1 base, with 18 bases between. The CDR3 has 15 amino acids. The CDR3 DNA reads TGTGCCTGCATCCGGGGTCTCCAAAAGAACACTGAAGCTTTCTTT. Translation gives CACIRGLQKNTEAFF.

The rearrangement joins TRBV28 to TRBJ2-2; D gene ambiguous. Trimming took 3 bases from V and 4 from J, leaving 15 bases between them. This CDR3 has 16 residues. CDR1 and CDR2 from the germline V gene are MDHEN and SYDVKM. The CDR3 sequence: CASSLSMYRLTGELFF. The DNA for the CDR3 is TGTGCCAGCAGTTTGAGTATGTACAGACTCACCGGGGAGCTGTTTTTT.

The chain joins TRBV6-5 to TRBJ2-5, with 8 bases fitting TRBD1. The germline V gene encodes CDR1 MNHEY and CDR2 SVGAGI. The CDR3 extends over 15 amino acids. The V gene end was trimmed by 0 bases and the J gene end by 4 bases; junction bases not matched to a gene: 4. The CDR3 coding sequence is TGTGCCAGCAGTTACTCTGCAGGGGGCGTAGAGACCCAGTACTTC. Its translation is CASSYSAGGVETQYF.

The chain couples TRBV6-5 to TRBJ2-7; perhaps D is TRBD1 or TRBD2 (5 bases each). The CDR3 consists of 16 residues. The V gene's germline CDR1 is MNHEY and CDR2 SVGAGI. The V end lost 0 bases, the J end lost 2 bases, and 14 bases lay between the germline ends. CDR3 DNA: TGTGCCAGCAGTTACTCGAAGGTCGGGACGCCCTACGAGCAGTACTTC. This sequence encodes CASSYSKVGTPYEQYF.

Judged by abundance, this clone is medium-sized. The rearrangement joins TRBV19 to TRBJ2-2, with D possibly matching TRBD2 (6 bases). The V gene's germline CDR1 is LNHDA and CDR2 SQIVND (reference sequence). The V end was cut by 2 bases, the J end by 4 bases, with 8 bases between. The CDR3 has 14 residues. The CDR3 nucleotides are TGTGCCAGTAGTATACTAGCGCGCACCGGGGAGCTGTTTTTT. Translation: CASSILARTGELFF.

This clone is a singleton in its sample. This chain uses TRBV19 with TRBJ2-7; D not resolved. This CDR3 spans 13 amino acids. Germline V gene sequence: CDR1 LNHDA, CDR2 SQIVND (reference sequence). V dropped 5 bases and J dropped 2 bases, with 10 bases sitting between them. CDR3 nucleotide sequence: TGTGCCAGTAGTCCGGGCCTAACCTACGAGCAGTACTTC. Translating gives CASSPGLTYEQYF.

This clone showed up just a few times. The chain employs TRBV5-6 and TRBJ2-1, with 8 bases lining up with TRBD2. CDR1 and CDR2 (germline): SGHDT, YYEEEE. The CDR3 covers 13 residues. The V and J ends lost 2 bases and 6 bases, in that order; junction bases with no gene match: 1. CDR3 DNA sequence: TGTGCCAGCAGCTTCGCGGGGGGCAATGAGCAGTTCTTC. Its translation: CASSFAGGNEQFF.

The chain joins TRBV30 to TRBJ2-1; 8 positions match TRBD2. The CDR3 is 14 residues long. The J segment lost 8 bases and the V segment lost 2 bases, leaving 8 bases of the junction unmatched. The germline CDR1 and CDR2 sequences are GTSNPN and SVGIG (reference sequence). CDR3 in DNA: TGTGCCTGGAGTAAGAGCGGGAGAAGGTATGAGCAGTTCTTC. Its protein is CAWSKSGRRYEQFF.

The chain links TRBV27 to TRBJ2-1; TRBD2 might be the D (5 bases). CDR1 and CDR2 (germline): MNHEY, SMNVEV (reference sequence). V shed 7 bases and J shed 1 base, with 11 bases lying between them. The CDR3 runs 14 residues. CDR3 loop: CASTRVGSYNEQFF. CDR3 DNA: TGTGCCAGCACGAGGGTAGGTTCCTACAATGAGCAGTTCTTC.

The V call is TRBV5-4, the J call TRBJ2-5; 7 bases are a match to TRBD2. V was pared by 4 bases and J by 0 bases, with 12 bases of the junction left unmatched. The CDR3 loop spans 17 amino acids. Germline values: CDR1 SGHNT, CDR2 YYREEE (reference sequence). Here the CDR3 reads CASSVRDYIQYQETQYF. The CDR3 bases are TGTGCCAGCAGCGTCCGGGACTACATACAGTACCAAGAGACCCAGTACTTC.

The sample holds a few counts of this clone. The chain employs TRBV27 and TRBJ2-7; D is possibly TRBD1 (6 bases). Germline lookup yields CDR1 MNHEY and CDR2 SMNVEV (reference sequence). This CDR3 region has 15 residues. Trimming shortened V by 1 base and J by 2 bases, and 12 bases separated the two germline ends. CDR3: CASSLLTGYPYEQYF. The CDR3, as DNA: TGTGCCAGCAGTTTATTAACAGGGTATCCCTACGAGCAGTACTTC.

The rearrangement uses TRBV29-1 and TRBJ1-1; unclear D gene. Trimming cost V 2 bases and J 0 bases, with 1 base left between them. CDR1 is SQVTM, CDR2 ANQGSEA, per germline. The CDR3 has 11 residues. The DNA for the CDR3 is TGCAGCGTTGAACTGAACACTGAAGCTTTCTTT. It encodes CSVELNTEAFF.

The CDR3 here is CASSLGNGVSSEAFF. Written as DNA, the CDR3 is TGCGCCAGCAGCTTGGGCAACGGGGTGTCATCTGAAGCTTTCTTT. The chain carries TRBV5-1 and TRBJ1-1; D gene uncertain. This CDR3 comprises 15 residues. Germline-derived CDR1 and CDR2 are SGHRS and YFSETQ. V was pared by 0 bases and J by 6 bases, with 15 bases between.

The J gene is TRBJ2-7, the V gene TRBV27; the match to TRBD1 covers 11 bases. The ends lost 5 bases at V and 9 bases at J; junction bases unmatched: 6. Germline V gives CDR1 MNHEY, CDR2 SMNVEV (reference sequence). This CDR3 has 13 residues. The CDR3 DNA reads TGTGCCAGCAGTCTCGGTGGGACAGGGGGGCAGTACTTC. Protein: CASSLGGTGGQYF.

The chain couples TRBV30 to TRBJ2-2; 7 positions agree with TRBD2. The CDR3 totals 13 residues. With V trimmed by 2 bases and J by 5 bases, 2 bases remained unmatched. Looked up from germline, CDR1 is GTSNPN and CDR2 is SVGIG (reference sequence). CDR3 nucleotides: TGTGCCTGGAGTCTAGCGGATACCGGGGAGCTGTTTTTT. Amino acid sequence: CAWSLADTGELFF. Full variable domain (missing parts from reference TRBV30 and TRBJ2-2): SQTIHQWPATLVQPVGSPLSLECTVEGTSNPNLYWYRQAAGRGLQLLFYSVGIGQISSEVPQNLSASRPQDRQFILSSKKLLLSDSGFYLCAWSLADTGELFFGEGSRLTVL.

The V and J genes are TRBV7-2 and TRBJ1-5, with a weak D call TRBD1 (6 bases). Deletions cut 1 base from V and 2 bases from J, with 9 bases between. CDR3 length: 15 amino acids. Germline-derived CDR1 and CDR2 are SGHTA and FQGNSA. CDR3 in amino acids: CASSLVRGGNQPQHF. The CDR3 DNA sequence: TGTGCCAGCAGCTTAGTGAGGGGGGGCAATCAGCCCCAGCATTTT.

This clone has just a few counts. The chain joins TRBV29-1 to TRBJ1-1; maybe TRBD1 (5 bases). This CDR3 has 13 amino acids. CDR1 and CDR2 from the germline V gene are SQVTM and ANQGSEA. V lost 4 bases, J lost 3 bases, and 12 bases lay in between. The CDR3 loop is CSVGEGPDTEAFF. CDR3 bases: TGCAGCGTTGGTGAGGGGCCTGACACTGAAGCTTTCTTT.

A few counts support this clone. V gene TRBV21-1 combines with J gene TRBJ1-4; no DNA check was done on the table's D call, TRBD1. TRBV21-1 corresponds to a pseudogene. The CDR3 has 12 residues. The CDR3 DNA is TGTGCCAGCAGCAAAACAGGGGAAAAACTGTTTTTT. It encodes CASSKTGEKLFF.

The V gene is TRBV6-1, the J gene TRBJ2-5, with a tentative D call TRBD1 (6 bases). In germline, CDR1 is MNHNS, CDR2 SASEGT. This CDR3 has 14 amino acids. V was pared by 5 bases and J by 1 base, with 11 bases between. The CDR3 DNA sequence: TGTGCCAGCAGTCCCGGACAGCTCCAAGAGACCCAGTACTTC. Translation gives CASSPGQLQETQYF.

This clone came up a few times. This CDR3 is also generated by other DNA sequences in the sample. The V call is TRBV19, the J call TRBJ1-5; a possible D gene is TRBD1 (5 bases). V lost 5 bases to trimming and J lost 0 bases, with 11 bases between them. This CDR3 has 15 amino acids. Germline V gene lookup returns CDR1 LNHDA and CDR2 SQIVND (reference sequence). This CDR3 reads CASSLTGYSNQPQHF. CDR3 DNA sequence: TGTGCCAGTAGTCTAACAGGATATAGCAATCAGCCCCAGCATTTT.

The V gene is TRBV7-9, the J gene TRBJ2-5, with a tentative D call TRBD2 (5 bases). Per the germline V gene, CDR1 is SEHNR and CDR2 is FQNEAQ (reference sequence). V gave up 5 bases and J gave up 3 bases, with 13 bases separating them. The length of the CDR3 is 14 residues. The CDR3 coding sequence is TGTGCCAGCAGCACCTCCGGGGTCAAAGAGACCCAGTACTTC. This translates into CASSTSGVKETQYF.

V is TRBV29-1 and J is TRBJ2-2; TRBD1 agrees at 7 bases. The CDR3 runs to 16 residues. The germline CDR1 and CDR2 sequences are SQVTM and ANQGSEA. Germline trimming cut 0 bases from V and 0 bases from J; bases unmatched to any gene: 4. CDR3 nucleotides: TGCAGCGTTGAAGATCCAGGGGGAACGAACACCGGGGAGCTGTTTTTT. Encoded protein: CSVEDPGGTNTGELFF.

This chain links TRBV27 with TRBJ2-7, with D possibly being TRBD1 (6 bases). Germline lookup yields CDR1 MNHEY and CDR2 SMNVEV (reference sequence). The CDR3 is 14 residues long. V was pared by 3 bases and J by 2 bases, with 11 bases between. CDR3 sequence (DNA): TGTGCCAGCAGTTTTAGGGCAGGGGCCTACGAGCAGTACTTC. Its protein product is CASSFRAGAYEQYF.

The V gene is TRBV14, the J gene TRBJ2-1; 8 bases line up with TRBD2. V lost 3 bases and J lost 6; bases outside the gene matches: 4. Germline V CDR1 and CDR2: SGHDN, FVKESK. This CDR3 contains 14 residues. The CDR3 sequence: CASSHPGTSNEQFF. The CDR3 DNA reads TGTGCCAGCAGCCACCCCGGGACTAGCAATGAGCAGTTCTTC.

In its sample, this clone was seen a few times. V usage is TRBV30 and J usage is TRBJ2-7, with unresolved D. CDR1 GTSNPN and CDR2 SVGIG come from the germline V gene (reference sequence). CDR3 length: 11 amino acids. The V and J ends lost 7 bases and 4 bases respectively, with 11 bases between them. CDR3 loop: CAYQTQYEQYF. DNA for the CDR3: TGTGCCTACCAAACCCAGTACGAGCAGTACTTC.

Relative to its sample, this clone is medium-sized. The CDR3 nucleotides read TGCGCCAGCAGCCTGACTCTGGGGGGTGGGGAGCAGTTCTTC. It encodes CASSLTLGGGEQFF. This rearrangement joins TRBV4-1 to TRBJ2-1, with a possible D match to TRBD2 (6 bases). Germline V gene sequence: CDR1 MGHRA, CDR2 YSYEKL. The CDR3 sequence is 14 residues long. Trimming took 4 bases from V and 10 from J, leaving 17 bases between them.

V gene TRBV4-3 combines with J gene TRBJ1-1; 8 bases line up with TRBD1. This CDR3 region has 18 residues. J gave up 3 bases and V 1 base, and 13 bases lay outside the gene matches. The germline gives CDR1 LGHNA, CDR2 YSLEER. The CDR3 loop is CASSQGTGTGFLDTEAFF. CDR3 DNA sequence: TGCGCCAGCAGCCAAGGGACCGGGACAGGTTTTTTGGACACTGAAGCTTTCTTT.

The chain links TRBV11-2 to TRBJ2-1; the match to TRBD2 covers 9 bases. The germline gives CDR1 SGHAT, CDR2 FQNNGV. V shed 0 bases and J 5 bases; nucleotides not matched to a gene: 2. CDR3 length: 15 residues. The CDR3 nucleotides are TGTGCCAGCAGCTTAGAAGCGGGGGGAGACAATGAGCAGTTCTTC. Encoded protein: CASSLEAGGDNEQFF.

This clone was picked up a small number of times. The chain employs TRBV28 and TRBJ1-1; D remains ambiguous. Germline values: CDR1 MDHEN, CDR2 SYDVKM. V shed 2 bases and J shed 2 bases, with 3 bases lying between them. This CDR3 contains 12 residues. The CDR3 protein is CASSLGNTEAFF. The DNA for the CDR3 is TGTGCCAGCAGTTTAGGAAACACTGAAGCTTTCTTT. The full variable domain, completed using reference TRBV28 and TRBJ1-1, is DVKVTQSSRYLVKRTGEKVFLECVQDMDHENMFWYRQDPGLGLRLIYFSYDVKMKEKGDIPEGYSVSREKKERFSLILESASTNQTSMYLCASSLGNTEAFFGQGTRLTVV.